The 28 T cell receptor beta chains below come from one sample, sequenced in a study of radiotherapy plus CTLA-4 blockade in lung cancer. Assay: immunoSEQ multiplex PCR; the TCRdb copy retains only in-frame clones and omits some. The sample gives 90,000 to 100,000 clones, around 88% of which show up once; 4% to 6% is in the top ten. Sequenced here: peripheral blood, sampled from a patient treated with radiotherapy plus ipilimumab. The receptors shown here come from a human donor with non-small cell lung cancer that progressed on radiotherapy plus ipilimumab.

V and J are TRBV10-2 and TRBJ1-1; a weak D match, TRBD1 (6 bases). The V gene's germline CDR1 is WSHSY and CDR2 SAAADI. Trimming removed 6 bases at V and 0 bases at J, with 11 bases between. The CDR3 totals 14 residues. In nucleotides, the CDR3 is TGCGCCAGCAGAAGGACAGCAGTGAACACTGAAGCTTTCTTT. It encodes CASRRTAVNTEAFF.

The chain combines TRBV7-9 with TRBJ2-1, with 13 bases fitting TRBD2. There are 17 residues in the CDR3. The germline CDR1 and CDR2 sequences are SEHNR and FQNEAQ (reference sequence). V was clipped by 5 bases and J by 7 bases; unmatched bases: 11. The CDR3 loop reads CASSQIKGLAGVNEQFF. The CDR3 DNA reads as TGTGCCAGCAGCCAAATCAAAGGACTAGCGGGAGTGAATGAGCAGTTCTTC.

The V call is TRBV4-1, the J call TRBJ2-1; 9 nucleotides agree with TRBD2. V was clipped by 1 base and J by 2 bases; unmatched bases: 3. The V gene's germline CDR1 is MGHRA and CDR2 YSYEKL. The CDR3 loop spans 16 amino acids. CDR3 nucleotides: TGCGCCAGCAGCCAAGGTAGCGGGGGTCCCTACAATGAGCAGTTCTTC. Its protein is CASSQGSGGPYNEQFF.

The rearrangement joins TRBV19 to TRBJ2-1, with D hard to call. CDR1 and CDR2 (germline): LNHDA, SQIVND (reference sequence). Trimming left V 4 bases short and J 0 bases short, with 7 bases between. The length of the CDR3 is 14 residues. The CDR3 DNA sequence: TGTGCCAGTAGTAGGTCACGCTCCTACAATGAGCAGTTCTTC. Protein sequence: CASSRSRSYNEQFF. The variable domain in full, completed from reference TRBV19 and TRBJ2-1, reads DGGITQSPKYLFRKEGQNVTLSCEQNLNHDAMYWYRQDPGQGLRLIYYSQIVNDFQKGDIAEGYSVSREKKESFPLTVTSAQKNPTAFYLCASSRSRSYNEQFFGPGTRLTVL.

In its sample, this clone was seen a few times. The gene calls are TRBV7-3 and TRBJ2-2; 7 bases fit TRBD2. V shed 0 bases and J 0 bases; nucleotides not matched to a gene: 1. CDR3 length: 16 amino acids. CDR1 SGHTA and CDR2 FQGTGA come from the germline V gene. The CDR3 DNA reads as TGTGCCAGCAGCTTAACCAGCGGGGCGAACACCGGGGAGCTGTTTTTT. Its translation: CASSLTSGANTGELFF. The whole variable domain, remainder taken from reference TRBV7-3 and TRBJ2-2, is GAGVSQTPSNKVTEKGKYVELRCDPISGHTALYWYRQSLGQGPEFLIYFQGTGAADDSGLPNDRFFAVRPEGSVSTLKIQRTERGDSAVYLCASSLTSGANTGELFFGEGSRLTVL.

The chain carries TRBV2 and TRBJ1-4; no firm D call. The CDR3 loop spans 15 amino acids. CDR1 is SNHLY and CDR2 is FYNNEI in the germline V gene. Trimming took 6 bases from V and 0 from J, leaving 11 bases between them. As DNA, the CDR3 is TGTGCCAGCAGAGCCGGAGCCGCAACTAATGAAAAACTGTTTTTT. Its translation: CASRAGAATNEKLFF.

The chain couples TRBV6-5 to TRBJ2-2, with TRBD2 matching over 10 bases. Germline V gives CDR1 MNHEY, CDR2 SVGAGI. The CDR3 is 15 residues long. J gave up 7 bases and V 6 bases, and 8 bases lay outside the gene matches. CDR3 amino acids: CASSPPGLAFGELFF. Here the CDR3 DNA reads TGTGCCAGCAGCCCCCCGGGACTAGCGTTCGGGGAGCTGTTTTTT.

The chain's CDR3 is CASSFSAPGQGSYQPQHF. CDR3 in DNA: TGTGCCAGCAGTTTCTCCGCCCCCGGACAGGGCTCGTATCAGCCCCAGCATTTT. The chain carries TRBV27 and TRBJ1-5; 8 nucleotides match TRBD1. The germline V gene has CDR1 MNHEY and CDR2 SMNVEV (reference sequence). CDR3 length equals 18 residues. V trimming: 3 bases; J trimming: 5 bases; junction bases outside the gene matches: 15.

This chain links TRBV7-2 with TRBJ1-1, with a tentative D call TRBD1 (6 bases). The germline V and J ends were trimmed by 6 bases and 1 base, with 15 bases remaining between them. Germline V gene lookup returns CDR1 SGHTA and CDR2 FQGNSA. CDR3 size: 15 residues. The CDR3 sequence is CASREQGFWNTEAFF. The DNA for the CDR3 is TGTGCCAGCAGGGAACAGGGTTTTTGGAACACTGAAGCTTTCTTT.

The chain employs TRBV7-2 and TRBJ1-1; D is unresolved. V lost 4 bases and J lost 3, with 9 bases in between. Germline assignment: CDR1 SGHTA and CDR2 FQGNSA. This CDR3 contains 13 residues. The DNA for the CDR3 is TGTGCCAGCAGCTCGTATTCGGACACTGAAGCTTTCTTT. Its protein product is CASSSYSDTEAFF.

As regards this clone: Different DNA sequences within this sample yield the same CDR3. V usage is TRBV18 and J usage is TRBJ2-7, with D unclear. The germline gives CDR1 KGHSH, CDR2 LQKENI. The CDR3 contains 14 residues. V lost 3 bases and J lost 1, with 10 bases in between. The CDR3 loop reads CASSPGGGSYEQYF. The DNA for the CDR3 is TGTGCCAGCTCACCGGGTGGTGGATCCTACGAGCAGTACTTC.

The rearrangement joins TRBV18 to TRBJ1-5, with a tentative D call TRBD1 (5 bases). The CDR3 spans 14 residues. Germline V gives CDR1 KGHSH, CDR2 LQKENI. V was clipped by 4 bases and J by 5 bases, with 12 bases between them. CDR3 loop: CASSHADTDQPQHF. The CDR3, as DNA: TGTGCCAGCTCACACGCGGACACGGATCAGCCCCAGCATTTT.

The V and J genes are TRBV15 and TRBJ2-3; 13 positions agree with TRBD2. Germline CDR1 and CDR2: LNHNV and YYDKDF (reference sequence). V lost 4 bases to trimming and J lost 5 bases; unmatched junction nucleotides: 9. The CDR3 extends over 17 amino acids. Here the CDR3 reads CATSTPVGLAGQDTQYF. In DNA, the CDR3 is TGTGCCACCAGCACCCCGGTGGGACTAGCGGGGCAAGATACGCAGTATTTT.

The chain combines TRBV29-1 with TRBJ1-1; 8 nucleotides match TRBD1. V shed 7 bases and J 9 bases; nucleotides not matched to a gene: 7. Germline values: CDR1 SQVTM, CDR2 ANQGSEA. The CDR3 totals 11 residues. CDR3 amino acids: CSAGQGSKAFF. Written as DNA, the CDR3 is TGCAGCGCCGGACAGGGTTCGAAAGCTTTCTTT.

The chain joins TRBV14 to TRBJ1-2; a weak D match, TRBD1 (5 bases). This CDR3 is built from 15 residues. Germline CDR1 SGHDN, CDR2 FVKESK. V was shortened by 0 bases and J by 4 bases, with 12 bases between the two germline ends. The CDR3 region is CASSQESKGSYGYTF. CDR3 DNA: TGTGCCAGCAGCCAAGAAAGCAAGGGGTCCTATGGCTACACCTTC.

V and J are TRBV7-2 and TRBJ1-2, with D possibly matching TRBD1 (5 bases). Trimming removed 4 bases at V and 2 bases at J, with 8 bases between. The CDR3 spans 13 residues. Germline CDR1 is SGHTA and CDR2 is FQGNSA. CDR3 DNA sequence: TGTGCCAGCAGCTCGGGACGGAACTATGGCTACACCTTC. The encoded protein is CASSSGRNYGYTF.

This chain links TRBV5-1 with TRBJ2-1; TRBD1 matches 8 bases. In germline, CDR1 is SGHRS, CDR2 YFSETQ. V was clipped by 4 bases and J by 1 base; unmatched bases: 4. CDR3 length: 15 amino acids. The CDR3 loop reads CASSPTGESYNEQFF. The CDR3 DNA follows: TGCGCCAGCAGCCCGACAGGGGAATCCTACAATGAGCAGTTCTTC.

The CDR3 bases are TGTGCCAGCAGCTACATTCTTGGGGAGCTGTTTTTT. Protein product: CASSYILGELFF. The chain links TRBV7-8 to TRBJ2-2; no clear D gene. V lost 4 bases, J lost 8 bases, and 8 bases lay in between. The CDR3 is 12 residues long. Per the germline V gene, CDR1 is SGHVS and CDR2 is FQNEAQ.

The chain employs TRBV6-6 and TRBJ1-1; D ambiguous. This CDR3 is built from 11 residues. Trimming cost V 6 bases and J 5 bases, with 7 bases left between them. Germline loops: CDR1 MNHNY, CDR2 SVGAGI (reference sequence). The CDR3 here is CASRAETEAFF. For the CDR3, the DNA is TGTGCCAGCAGAGCCGAGACTGAAGCTTTCTTT.

The CDR3 is CASSRRGSTVSYEQYF. CDR3 nucleotides: TGTGCCAGCAGCCGGCGGGGGTCCACGGTATCCTACGAGCAGTACTTC. The rearrangement links TRBV2 to TRBJ2-7, with 7 positions matching TRBD2. CDR1 is SNHLY and CDR2 is FYNNEI in the germline V gene. The CDR3 runs 16 residues. Trimming at V came to 6 bases and at J to 1 base, leaving 12 bases not matched to a gene.

V is TRBV7-8 and J is TRBJ2-7; 10 positions match TRBD1. After removal of 5 bases from V and 4 bases from J, the junction contained 8 bases not matched to a gene. The CDR3 sequence is 15 residues long. The germline CDR1 and CDR2 sequences are SGHVS and FQNEAQ. This CDR3 reads CASSDRQGAYYEQYF. Here the CDR3 DNA reads TGTGCCAGCAGCGATCGACAGGGGGCGTATTACGAGCAGTACTTC. Filled out from reference TRBV7-8 and TRBJ2-7, the complete variable domain reads GAGVSQSPRYKVAKRGQDVALRCDPISGHVSLFWYQQALGQGPEFLTYFQNEAQLDKSGLPSDRFFAERPEGSVSTLKIQRTQQEDSAVYLCASSDRQGAYYEQYFGPGTRLTVT.

The chain combines TRBV2 with TRBJ1-2, with D possibly matching TRBD1 (5 bases). This CDR3 region has 11 residues. The germline V and J ends were trimmed by 6 bases and 8 bases, with 10 bases remaining between them. From germline, CDR1 is SNHLY and CDR2 FYNNEI. DNA of the CDR3: TGTGCCAGCAGGTTAGGGGACGGCTACACCTTC. It encodes CASRLGDGYTF.

The V call is TRBV7-9, the J call TRBJ2-2; perhaps TRBD1 as D (5 bases). Trimming took 6 bases from V and 3 from J, leaving 14 bases between them. Germline loops: CDR1 SEHNR, CDR2 FQNEAQ (reference sequence). The CDR3 contains 15 residues. The CDR3: CASSPGSWDTGELFF. The CDR3 bases are TGTGCCAGCAGTCCAGGGTCGTGGGACACCGGGGAGCTGTTTTTT.

The chain uses TRBV5-1 and TRBJ2-2; D is perhaps TRBD1 or TRBD2 (5 bases each). Trimming pared 2 bases from V and 0 bases from J, leaving 8 bases between. This CDR3 is built from 15 residues. Germline CDR1 and CDR2: SGHRS and YFSETQ. The DNA for the CDR3 is TGCGCCAGCAGCTTTGGGGGAACGAACACCGGGGAGCTGTTTTTT. Its translation is CASSFGGTNTGELFF.

The chain employs TRBV4-1 and TRBJ2-3; tentatively, D is TRBD1 or TRBD2 (5 bases each). This CDR3 region has 13 residues. CDR1 and CDR2 from the germline V gene are MGHRA and YSYEKL. The V end was cut by 0 bases, the J end by 8 bases, with 9 bases between. The CDR3 DNA sequence: TGCGCCAGCAGCCAAGATCCTGGGGGTACGCAGTATTTT. This encodes CASSQDPGGTQYF.

This clone was detected a few times. This chain links TRBV5-1 with TRBJ1-1; D gene unclear. V lost 0 bases to trimming and J lost 0 bases, with 3 bases between them. CDR1 and CDR2 (germline): SGHRS, YFSETQ. CDR3 size: 13 residues. CDR3 loop: CASSLDVNTEAFF. The CDR3, as DNA: TGCGCCAGCAGCTTGGACGTGAACACTGAAGCTTTCTTT.

The chain is built from TRBV16 and TRBJ1-3; possible D gene TRBD1, 5 bases. The germline CDR1 and CDR2 sequences are KGHSY and FQNENV. The CDR3 spans 16 residues. Trimming took 2 bases from V and 0 from J, leaving 11 bases between them. CDR3 protein: CASSQGTSNSGNTIYF. CDR3 nucleotide sequence: TGTGCCAGCAGCCAAGGGACCTCGAACTCTGGAAACACCATATATTTT.

The genes are TRBV6-5 and TRBJ1-5; D gene uncertain. This CDR3 has 15 residues. From germline, CDR1 is MNHEY and CDR2 SVGAGI. Trimming removed 1 base from V and 11 bases from J, with 18 bases in between. CDR3 coding DNA: TGTGCCAGCAGTTACTGCGGCCAGCCTTCCCTGGCCCAGCATTTT. It specifies CASSYCGQPSLAQHF.